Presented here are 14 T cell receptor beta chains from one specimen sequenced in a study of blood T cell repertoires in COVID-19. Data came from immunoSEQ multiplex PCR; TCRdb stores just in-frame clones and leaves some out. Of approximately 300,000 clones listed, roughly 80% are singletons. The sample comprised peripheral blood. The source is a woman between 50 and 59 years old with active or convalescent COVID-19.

The CDR3 coding sequence is TGCGCCAGCAGCTACACGGGACAGGGAGATGAAGAGACCCAGTACTTC. It is translated as CASSYTGQGDEETQYF. This chain connects TRBV5-1 to TRBJ2-5; 9 nucleotides agree with TRBD1. This CDR3 comprises 16 residues. Germline values: CDR1 SGHRS, CDR2 YFSETQ. J was trimmed by 3 bases and V by 3 bases; bases with no gene match: 9.

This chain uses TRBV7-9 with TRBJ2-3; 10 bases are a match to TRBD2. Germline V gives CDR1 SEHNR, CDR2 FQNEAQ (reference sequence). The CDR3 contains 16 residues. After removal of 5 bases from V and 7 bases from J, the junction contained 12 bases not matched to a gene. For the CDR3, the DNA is TGTGCCAGCAGCGCCCTAACTAGCGGGACATGGAATACGCAGTATTTT. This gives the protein CASSALTSGTWNTQYF.

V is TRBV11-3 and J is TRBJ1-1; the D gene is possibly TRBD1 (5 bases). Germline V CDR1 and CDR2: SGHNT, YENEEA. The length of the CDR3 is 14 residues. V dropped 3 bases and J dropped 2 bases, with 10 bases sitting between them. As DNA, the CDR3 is TGTGCCAGCAGCTTGACAGAAACTAACACTGAAGCTTTCTTT. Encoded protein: CASSLTETNTEAFF.

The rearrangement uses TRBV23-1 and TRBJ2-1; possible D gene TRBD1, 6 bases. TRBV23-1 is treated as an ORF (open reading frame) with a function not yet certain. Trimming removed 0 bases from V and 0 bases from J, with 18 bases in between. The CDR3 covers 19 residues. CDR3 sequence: CASSQSGGWWRSSYNEQFF. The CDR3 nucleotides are TGCGCCAGCAGTCAATCAGGGGGATGGTGGCGTAGCTCCTACAATGAGCAGTTCTTC.

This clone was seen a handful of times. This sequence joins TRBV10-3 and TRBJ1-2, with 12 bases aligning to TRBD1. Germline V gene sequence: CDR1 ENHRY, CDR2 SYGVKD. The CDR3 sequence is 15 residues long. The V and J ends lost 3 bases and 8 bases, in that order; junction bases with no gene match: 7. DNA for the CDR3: TGTGCCATCAGTGACCCGGGACAGGGGGCGATCGGCTACACCTTC. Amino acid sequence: CAISDPGQGAIGYTF.

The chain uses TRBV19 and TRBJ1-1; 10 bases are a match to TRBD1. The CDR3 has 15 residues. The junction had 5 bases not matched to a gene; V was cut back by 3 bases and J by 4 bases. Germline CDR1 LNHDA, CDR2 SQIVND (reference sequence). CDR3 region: CASSISGTGVTEAFF. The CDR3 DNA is TGTGCCAGTAGTATCTCCGGGACAGGGGTCACTGAAGCTTTCTTT.

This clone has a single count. The CDR3 sequence: CASSRIGAYYSGYTF. In DNA, the CDR3 is TGCGCCAGCAGTCGGATTGGAGCCTACTACTCTGGCTACACCTTC. The chain links TRBV23-1 to TRBJ1-2; no firm D call. TRBV23-1 is known as an ORF, though its function is uncertain. Trimming took 4 bases from V and 7 from J, leaving 19 bases between them. CDR3 length: 15 residues.

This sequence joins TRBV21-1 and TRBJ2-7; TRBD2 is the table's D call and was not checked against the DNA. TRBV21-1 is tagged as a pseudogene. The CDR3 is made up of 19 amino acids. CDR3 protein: CASSIPGVAGFLLRYEQYF. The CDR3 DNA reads TGTGCCAGCAGCATCCCGGGGGTAGCGGGCTTTCTCCTCCGCTACGAGCAGTACTTC.

The CDR3 nucleotides read TGCAGCGTTGGATATCTAGCGGGAGTGGATACGCAGTATTTT. It encodes CSVGYLAGVDTQYF. The V and J genes are TRBV29-1 and TRBJ2-3, with 10 bases matching TRBD2. J lost 6 bases, V lost 4 bases, and 7 bases had no gene match. This CDR3 comprises 14 residues. Germline V CDR1 and CDR2: SQVTM, ANQGSEA.

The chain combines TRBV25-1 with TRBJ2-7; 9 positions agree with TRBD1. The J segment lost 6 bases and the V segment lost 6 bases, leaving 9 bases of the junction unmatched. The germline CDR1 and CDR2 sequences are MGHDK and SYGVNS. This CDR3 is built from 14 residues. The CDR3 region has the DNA TGTGCCAGCAGATCCGGGACAGGGAAACGCGAGCAGTACTTC. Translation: CASRSGTGKREQYF.

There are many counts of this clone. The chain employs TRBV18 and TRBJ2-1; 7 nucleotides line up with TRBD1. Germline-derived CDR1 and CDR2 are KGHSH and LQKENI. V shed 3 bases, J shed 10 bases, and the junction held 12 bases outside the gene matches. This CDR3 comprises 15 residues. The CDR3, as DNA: TGTGCCAGCTCACCTGGCAGGGGGTACCTCGAGGAGCAGTTCTTC. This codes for CASSPGRGYLEEQFF.

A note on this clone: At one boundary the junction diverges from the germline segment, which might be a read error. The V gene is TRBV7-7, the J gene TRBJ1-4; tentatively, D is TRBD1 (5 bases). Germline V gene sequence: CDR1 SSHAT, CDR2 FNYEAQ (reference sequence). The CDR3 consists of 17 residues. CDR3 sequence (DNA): TGTGCTAGCAGCTTAGTATTTATGGGGGGTCGGGTTGAAAAACTGTTTTTT. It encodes CASSLVFMGGRVEKLFF.

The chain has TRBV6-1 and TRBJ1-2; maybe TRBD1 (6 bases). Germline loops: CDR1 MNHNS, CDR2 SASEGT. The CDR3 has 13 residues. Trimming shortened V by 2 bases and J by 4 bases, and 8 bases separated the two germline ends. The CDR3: CASSEPGAYGYTF. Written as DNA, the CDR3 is TGTGCCAGCAGTGAACCAGGGGCCTATGGCTACACCTTC.

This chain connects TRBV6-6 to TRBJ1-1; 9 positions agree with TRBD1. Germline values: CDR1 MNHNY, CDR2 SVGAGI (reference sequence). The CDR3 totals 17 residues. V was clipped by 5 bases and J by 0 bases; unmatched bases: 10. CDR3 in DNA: TGTGCCAGCAGTCCCCGTCCCGGGACAGGGATGAACACTGAAGCTTTCTTT. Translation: CASSPRPGTGMNTEAFF.